These 9 T cell receptor beta chains originate from one sample sequenced in a study of blood T cell repertoires in COVID-19. Measured with immunoSEQ multiplex PCR; TCRdb has only the in-frame clones, and not every one. The sample holds some 130,000 clones, about 89% seen once. The sequenced sample was peripheral blood. Receptors originate from a man in his 60s with COVID-19, enrolled during active disease.

The J gene is TRBJ1-6, the V gene TRBV11-2; no reliable D call. Germline V lookup: CDR1 SGHAT, CDR2 FQNNGV. The CDR3 is 14 residues long. The V gene lost 3 bases and the J gene lost 7 bases, with 10 bases spanning the gap. CDR3 DNA sequence: TGTGCCAGCAGCTTGGCCATTCCGAATTCACCCCTCCACTTT. Translation: CASSLAIPNSPLHF. The full variable domain, in which reference TRBV11-2 and TRBJ1-6 provide the parts outside the CDR3, is EAGVAQSPRYKIIEKRQSVAFWCNPISGHATLYWYQQILGQGPKLLIQFQNNGVVDDSQLPKDRFSAERLKGVDSTLKIQPAKLEDSAVYLCASSLAIPNSPLHFGNGTRLTVT.

This clone was seen once. V usage is TRBV4-1 and J usage is TRBJ2-2, with a weak D call TRBD2 (5 bases). Germline V gene lookup returns CDR1 MGHRA and CDR2 YSYEKL. The ends were cut back, 4 bases at V and 5 bases at J, with 8 bases in the middle. The CDR3 is 13 amino acids. CDR3 in amino acids: CASSRGWTGELFF. The CDR3 region has the DNA TGCGCCAGCAGCCGAGGGTGGACCGGGGAGCTGTTTTTT.

The V call is TRBV29-1, the J call TRBJ1-2; 7 positions match TRBD1. The CDR3 covers 14 residues. CDR1 SQVTM and CDR2 ANQGSEA come from the germline V gene. V gave up 5 bases and J gave up 4 bases; unmatched junction bases: 10. The CDR3 protein is CSVSTGEIGYGYTF. Here the CDR3 DNA reads TGCAGCGTTTCCACAGGGGAGATAGGCTATGGCTACACCTTC.

The chain couples TRBV29-1 to TRBJ1-3; no definite D call. Germline V gene sequence: CDR1 SQVTM, CDR2 ANQGSEA. Deletions cut 4 bases from V and 3 bases from J, with 10 bases between. The CDR3 loop spans 13 amino acids. CDR3 bases: TGCAGCGTTGTAGGGAGATTTGGAAACACCATATATTTT. This gives the protein CSVVGRFGNTIYF.

This clone turned up a few times. The rearrangement uses TRBV6-5 and TRBJ1-1; D is ambiguous. In germline, CDR1 is MNHEY, CDR2 SVGAGI. Trimming removed 2 bases from V and 3 bases from J, with 7 bases in between. The CDR3 has 13 amino acids. CDR3 sequence: CASSYRSDTEAFF. The CDR3, as DNA: TGTGCCAGCAGTTACCGTAGCGACACTGAAGCTTTCTTT.

The chain carries TRBV6-5 and TRBJ2-7; D is unresolved. The V end was cut by 2 bases, the J end by 3 bases, with 8 bases between. Per the germline V gene, CDR1 is MNHEY and CDR2 is SVGAGI. The CDR3 runs 13 residues. CDR3 protein: CASSYGQNYEQYF. The CDR3 DNA reads as TGTGCCAGCAGTTACGGGCAGAACTACGAGCAGTACTTC.

The chain carries TRBV6-1 and TRBJ1-6, with D possibly matching TRBD1 (5 bases). The CDR3 runs to 14 residues. Germline-derived CDR1 and CDR2 are MNHNS and SASEGT. The germline V and J ends were trimmed by 2 bases and 6 bases, with 8 bases remaining between them. The CDR3 nucleotides read TGTGCCAGCAGTGAACTTAGGGGTAATTCACCCCTCCACTTT. It codes for CASSELRGNSPLHF.

V usage is TRBV6-5 and J usage is TRBJ1-4; 7 nucleotides agree with TRBD1. The germline V gene has CDR1 MNHEY and CDR2 SVGAGI. V lost 6 bases, J lost 3 bases, and 7 bases stayed unmatched. This CDR3 comprises 15 residues. CDR3 in DNA: TGTGCCAGCAGAAAAGGGACAGTACCTAATGAAAAACTGTTTTTT. Protein: CASRKGTVPNEKLFF.

This clone was seen once. The chain combines TRBV5-1 with TRBJ2-2; possibly TRBD2 for D (5 bases). The CDR3 is 13 amino acids. The germline V and J ends were trimmed by 6 bases and 6 bases, with 12 bases remaining between them. CDR1 and CDR2 (germline): SGHRS, YFSETQ. The DNA for the CDR3 is TGCGCCAGCACTGCGGACTTTTCCGGGGAGCTGTTTTTT. Protein sequence: CASTADFSGELFF. Based on the CDR3 plus reference TRBV5-1 and TRBJ2-2, the full variable domain is KAGVTQTPRYLIKTRGQQVTLSCSPISGHRSVSWYQQTPGQGLQFLFEYFSETQRNKGNFPGRFSGRQFSNSRSEMNVSTLELGDSALYLCASTADFSGELFFGEGSRLTVL.